A selection of T cell receptor beta chains follows, all from one sample in a study of post-analysis software for immune sequencing data. TCRdb processed the PCR reads anew with MiXCR; each CDR3 protein has one entry. The sample consists of around 180,000 distinct CDR3 sequences, approximately 30% of them appearing once. Material: blood. The receptors here all came from a girl aged 5-17 years with multiple sclerosis. Each CDR3 is given with its conserved first and last residue. The order of the fields is D gene, clone size, J gene, V gene, CDR3 DNA, CDR3 protein. The D gene is left open where the match is weak. Not all rows give a size; the values are once, few, many and, for expanded clones, a class.

>.|.|TRBJ1-1|TRBV28
TGTGCCAGCACCATTACCCGGCCTGAGGGGAACACTGAAGCTTTCTTT
CASTITRPEGNTEAFF
>TRBD2|.|TRBJ2-7|TRBV6-2/TRBV6-3
TGTGCCAGCAGTCCCTCGTGGACTAGCGGGAGACCGGACGAGCAGTACTTC
CASSPSWTSGRPDEQYF
>TRBD2|.|TRBJ2-7|TRBV27
TGTGCCAGCAGTTTGAGCGGGAGTAATCCCTACGAGCAGTACTTC
CASSLSGSNPYEQYF
>.|.|TRBJ2-7|TRBV2
TGTGCCAGCAGTGAGGCTCCGGACGAGCAGTACTTC
CASSEAPDEQYF
>.|.|TRBJ1-1|TRBV12-3/TRBV12-4
TGTGCCAGCAGTCCGGCCAGGGGAAAAGCTTTCTTT
CASSPARGKAFF
>.|.|TRBJ2-5|TRBV28
TGTGCCAGCAGCTCCGGGGGTTGGGATACGTACCAAGAGACCCAGTACTTC
CASSSGGWDTYQETQYF
>.|.|TRBJ1-1|TRBV12-3/TRBV12-4
TGTGCCAGCAGTAACTCTCACAGGAACTTTGGCACTGAAGCTTTCTTT
CASSNSHRNFGTEAFF
>.|.|TRBJ1-6|TRBV6-5
TGTGCCAGCAGACTTCGGAACAGGTCACCCCTCCACTTT
CASRLRNRSPLHF
>.|.|TRBJ1-1|TRBV29-1
TGCAGCGTTGAGAGACAGGCTATGAACACTGAAGCTTTCTTT
CSVERQAMNTEAFF
>.|once|TRBJ1-1|TRBV29-1
TGCAGCGGTACCGACAGGATGGACACTGAAGCTTTCTTT
CSGTDRMDTEAFF
>.|few|TRBJ2-7|TRBV7-9
TGTGCCAGCAGAATCGACTCCTACGAGCAGTACTTC
CASRIDSYEQYF
>.|.|TRBJ2-2|TRBV12-3/TRBV12-4
TGTGCCAGCAGTTTTACGGTTAGAAACACCGGGGAGCGGTTTTTT
CASSFTVRNTGERFF
>.|many|TRBJ1-1|TRBV12-3/TRBV12-4
TGTGCCAGCTCCCCGGGCCTGGGGAACACTGAAGCTTTCTTT
CASSPGLGNTEAFF
>TRBD2|many|TRBJ2-1|TRBV3-1
TGTGCCAGCAGCCAAGAGGGAGGGACTAGCGGGTCGAGCTCCTACAATGAGCAGTTCTTC
CASSQEGGTSGSSSYNEQFF
>.|many|TRBJ2-7|TRBV4-2
TGTGCCAGCAGCCAAGGAGGGAGTAGCCAGACCTACGAGCAGTACTTC
CASSQGGSSQTYEQYF
>.|few|TRBJ2-1|TRBV28
TGTGCCAGCACACGATCGGGAAACCACAATGAGCAGTTCTTC
CASTRSGNHNEQFF
>TRBD1|many|TRBJ1-4|TRBV9
TGTGCCAGCAGCGACCGACAGGGCGTGGGGGAAAAACTGTTTTTT
CASSDRQGVGEKLFF
>TRBD2|.|TRBJ2-7|TRBV12-3/TRBV12-4
TGTGCCAGCAGCGTGCTAGCGGGATTTGGCGAGCAGTACTTC
CASSVLAGFGEQYF
>.|.|TRBJ1-1|TRBV20-1
TGCAGTGCTAGTGTCCGATCGAACACTGAAGCTTTCTTT
CSASVRSNTEAFF
>.|many|TRBJ2-5|TRBV15
TGTGCCACCAGCAGAACACAGCAAGAGACCCAGTACTTC
CATSRTQQETQYF
>TRBD1|.|TRBJ1-2|TRBV29-1
TGCAGCGTTGAAGCCCCCGGACAGGATCAGGGCTACACCTTC
CSVEAPGQDQGYTF
>.|many|TRBJ2-3|TRBV5-1
TGCGCCAGCAGCTTAAACAGGTGGACAGATACGCAGTATTTT
CASSLNRWTDTQYF
>TRBD1|many|TRBJ1-6|TRBV12-3/TRBV12-4
TGTGCCAGCAGTAAGACAGGGGGCGATTCACCCCTCCACTTT
CASSKTGGDSPLHF
>.|.|TRBJ2-1|TRBV5-4
TGTGCCAGCAGTGTCTACCTGGGGGGAGGATGCGGTGAGCAGTTCTTC
CASSVYLGGGCGEQFF
>TRBD1|.|TRBJ2-2|TRBV12-3/TRBV12-4
TGTGCCAGCAGTTCCAGGGGACGGACAGGGGATCCGGGGGAGCTGTTTTTT
CASSSRGRTGDPGELFF
>TRBD1|.|TRBJ1-6|TRBV20-1
TGCAGTGCGACGACAGGGGGCTCACCCCTCCACTTT
CSATTGGSPLHF
>TRBD1|few|TRBJ2-1|TRBV5-1
TGCGCCAGCAGCACAGGGGATAGGGAGACCCAGTTCTTC
CASSTGDRETQFF
>TRBD1|few|TRBJ2-7|TRBV4-1
TGCGCCAGCGGGACAGGGGGATACGAGCAGTACTTC
CASGTGGYEQYF
>.|.|TRBJ2-7|TRBV29-1
TGCAGCGTTAGAATTTCGAGCGAGCAGTACTTC
CSVRISSEQYF
>TRBD2|many|TRBJ2-3|TRBV12-3/TRBV12-4
TGTGCCAGCAGTTTCCCAGCGGGAGAGGCTAACACAGATACGCAGTATTTT
CASSFPAGEANTDTQYF
>.|.|TRBJ1-1|TRBV5-5
TGTGCCAGCAGCCCGGGACGGTTAAACACTGAAGCTTTCTTT
CASSPGRLNTEAFF
>.|many|TRBJ2-3|TRBV9
TGTGCCAGCAGCGTAGGAGCAGGCCCGCAAGCAGATACGCAGTATTTT
CASSVGAGPQADTQYF
>TRBD2|many|TRBJ2-3|TRBV5-6
TGTGCCAGCAGCTTCTCACTAGCGGACACAGATACGCAGTATTTT
CASSFSLADTDTQYF
>TRBD2|few|TRBJ2-1|TRBV3-1
TGTGCCAGCAGCCAAGGGGGGGCGGGAGGATTGAATGAGCAGTTCTTC
CASSQGGAGGLNEQFF
>.|many|TRBJ2-7|TRBV5-1
TGCGCCAGCAGCTTACAGGGAGGATTCTACGAGCAGTACTTC
CASSLQGGFYEQYF